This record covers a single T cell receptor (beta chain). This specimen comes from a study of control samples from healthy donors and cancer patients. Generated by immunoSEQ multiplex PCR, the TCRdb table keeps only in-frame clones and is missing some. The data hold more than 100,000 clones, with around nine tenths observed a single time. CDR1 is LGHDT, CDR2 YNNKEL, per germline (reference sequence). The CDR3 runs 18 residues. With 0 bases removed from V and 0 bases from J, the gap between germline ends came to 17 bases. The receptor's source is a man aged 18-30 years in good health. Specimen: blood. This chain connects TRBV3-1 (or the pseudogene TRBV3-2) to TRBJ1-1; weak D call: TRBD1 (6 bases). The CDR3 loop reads CASSQEGTSGDLNTEAFF. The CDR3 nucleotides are TGTGCCAGCAGCCAAGAAGGGACATCCGGAGACCTGAACACTGAAGCTTTCTTT.